The sequence of this TCR beta chain was determined in a study of Graves' ophthalmopathy and Graves' hyperthyroidism. Findings and limits, study-wide: The model predicted ophthalmopathy progression with 60% to 71% sensitivity and around 72% specificity.

The germline V gene has CDR1 SNHLY and CDR2 FYNNEI. V dropped 8 bases and J dropped 7 bases, with 23 bases sitting between them. The CDR3 is 15 amino acids. Amplified TCR beta CDR3 regions were obtained using RNA transcripts as template. First-round RT-PCR employed HTBI primers, with a second-round multiplex PCR after it. One entry per CDR3 protein, called by TCRdb with MiXCR from the multiplex PCR reads. The sample contains some 350,000 distinct CDR3 sequences, 17% of which appear only once. This clonotype was observed many times. The target antigen is unknown. Hyperthyroidism counted as stable given no ophthalmopathy within 18 months of follow-up.

The receptor was derived from an adult woman with stable Graves' hyperthyroidism. J is TRBJ1-2 and V is TRBV2; D may be TRBD1 (5 bases). Source material: peripheral blood. The CDR3 bases are TGTGCCAGCGGCTCACACGGGACCTACGTTAGTGGCTACACCTTC. It translates to CASGSHGTYVSGYTF.